This T cell receptor beta chain is from a study of CXCR3-negative and CXCR3-positive naive CD8 T cells. Study-wide results and caveats: Naive cells that were CXCR3-positive had more hydrophobic TRB CDR3s (compared with CXCR3-negative naive cells).

To note about this clonotype: Its antigen is unidentified.

Each TRB cDNA library was prepared by 5' RACE (with UMI labels). TCRdb reprocessed the 5' RACE reads and stores each CDR3 protein as one record, lacking DNA. The table counts 55,000 to 75,000 distinct CDR3 sequences; roughly 0.8% lies in the top ten. The germline gives CDR1 DFQATT, CDR2 SNEGSKA (reference sequence). The CDR3 has 17 residues. The rearrangement joins TRBV20-1 to TRBJ2-3; TCRdb lists TRBD2, though no DNA is available to test this call. The specimen was naive CXCR3+ CD8+ T cells from blood. The subset was: CD45RO-CCR7+CD27+CD95- naive CD8+ T cells expressing CXCR3 (TNR3+). The TCR comes from a human donor in good health. Some clones in this sample may be carry-over from other donors' samples. CDR3 loop: CSARERVAGGQVDTQYF.